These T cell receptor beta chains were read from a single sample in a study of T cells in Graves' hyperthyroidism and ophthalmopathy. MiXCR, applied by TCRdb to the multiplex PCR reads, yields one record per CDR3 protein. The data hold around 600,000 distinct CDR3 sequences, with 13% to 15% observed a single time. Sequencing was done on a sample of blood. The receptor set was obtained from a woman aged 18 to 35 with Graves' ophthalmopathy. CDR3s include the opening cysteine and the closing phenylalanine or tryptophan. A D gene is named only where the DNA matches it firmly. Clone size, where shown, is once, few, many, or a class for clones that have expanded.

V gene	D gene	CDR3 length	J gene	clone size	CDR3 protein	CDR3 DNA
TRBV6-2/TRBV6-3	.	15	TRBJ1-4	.	CASSIGGAANEKLFF	TGTGCCAGCAGCATTGGGGGGGCCGCCAATGAAAAACTGTTTTTT
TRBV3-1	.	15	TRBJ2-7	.	CASSPPGTLSYEQYF	TGTGCCAGCAGCCCCCCCGGTACTTTGTCCTACGAGCAGTACTTC
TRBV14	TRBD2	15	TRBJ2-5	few	CASSQVLAGRETQYF	TGTGCCAGCAGCCAAGTGCTAGCGGGAAGAGAGACCCAGTACTTC
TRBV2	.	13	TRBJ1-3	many	CASSVDSRGTIYF	TGTGCCAGCAGTGTCGACAGTCGGGGTACCATATATTTT
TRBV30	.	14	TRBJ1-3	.	CAWRDPTRGNTIYF	TGTGCCTGGAGGGACCCCACACGGGGAAACACCATATATTTT
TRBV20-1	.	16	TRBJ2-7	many	CSARSRLVRPPYEQYF	TGCAGTGCTAGATCGAGACTAGTCAGGCCTCCCTACGAGCAGTACTTC
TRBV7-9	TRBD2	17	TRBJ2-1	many	CASSWRTSGSVQNEQFF	TGTGCCAGCAGCTGGAGGACTAGCGGGAGCGTACAAAATGAGCAGTTCTTC
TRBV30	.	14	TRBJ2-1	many	CAWSVGDENNEQFF	TGTGCCTGGAGTGTAGGCGACGAGAACAATGAGCAGTTCTTC
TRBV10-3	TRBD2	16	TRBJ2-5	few	CAISESGGRALKTQYF	TGTGCCATCAGTGAGTCCGGCGGGAGGGCCTTGAAGACCCAGTACTTC
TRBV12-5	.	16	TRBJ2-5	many	CASGFHAGKDRETQYF	TGTGCTAGTGGTTTCCACGCGGGGAAGGACAGGGAGACCCAGTACTTC
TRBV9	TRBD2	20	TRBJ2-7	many	CASSVALAGGPEKPTYEQYF	TGTGCCAGCAGCGTAGCCCTAGCGGGAGGGCCCGAAAAACCGACCTACGAGCAGTACTTC
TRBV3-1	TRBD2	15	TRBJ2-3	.	CASSQTSGSQDTQYF	TGTGCCAGCAGCCAGACTAGCGGGAGTCAAGATACGCAGTATTTT
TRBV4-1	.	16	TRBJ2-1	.	CASSQGQSPLYNEQFF	TGCGCCAGCAGCCAAGGACAGTCCCCCCTGTACAATGAGCAGTTCTTC
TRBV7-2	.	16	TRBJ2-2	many	CASSALGVTNTGELFF	TGTGCCAGCAGCGCCTTAGGGGTAACGAACACCGGGGAGCTGTTTTTT
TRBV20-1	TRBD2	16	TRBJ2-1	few	CSASLPLAGGYGEQFF	TGCAGTGCTTCCTTACCTTTAGCGGGAGGCTACGGTGAGCAGTTCTTC
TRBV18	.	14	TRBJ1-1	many	CASSLAGARTEAFF	TGTGCCAGCTCACTGGCCGGAGCCCGCACTGAAGCTTTCTTT
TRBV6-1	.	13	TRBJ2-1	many	CASSLAGEDEQFF	TGTGCCAGCAGTCTAGCTGGGGAAGATGAGCAGTTCTTC
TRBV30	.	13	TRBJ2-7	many	CAWSVFGAYEQYF	TGTGCCTGGAGTGTTTTTGGAGCCTACGAGCAGTACTTC
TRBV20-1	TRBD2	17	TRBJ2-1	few	CSCSGGTSGRIYNEQFF	TGCAGCTGTTCGGGGGGGACTAGCGGGAGGATCTACAATGAGCAGTTCTTC
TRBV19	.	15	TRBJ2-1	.	CASSIDRDILNEQFF	TGTGCCAGTAGTATAGATCGCGACATTCTCAATGAGCAGTTCTTC
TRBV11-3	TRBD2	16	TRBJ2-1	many	CASSLVAGGLRDEQFF	TGTGCCAGCAGCTTAGTAGCGGGGGGCCTCAGAGATGAGCAGTTCTTC
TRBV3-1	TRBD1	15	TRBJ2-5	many	CASSGGQGARETQYF	TGTGCCAGCAGCGGAGGACAGGGGGCGAGGGAGACCCAGTACTTC
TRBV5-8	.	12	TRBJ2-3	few	CASSLASNPQYF	TGTGCCAGCAGCCTAGCTAGCAACCCGCAGTATTTT
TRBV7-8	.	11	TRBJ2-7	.	CASVQHYEQYF	TGTGCCAGCGTCCAACACTACGAGCAGTACTTC
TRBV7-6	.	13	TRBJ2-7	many	CASSLSPEREQYF	TGTGCCAGCAGCTTATCACCAGAGCGCGAGCAGTACTTC
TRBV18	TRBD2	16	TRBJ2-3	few	CASSPKTSGGTDTQYF	TGTGCCAGCTCACCGAAGACTAGCGGGGGCACAGATACGCAGTATTTT
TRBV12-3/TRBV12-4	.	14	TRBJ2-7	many	CASSSQGNSYEQYF	TGTGCCAGCAGTTCGCAGGGAAATTCCTACGAGCAGTACTTC
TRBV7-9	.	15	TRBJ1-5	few	CASSPTEFSNQPQHF	TGCGCCAGCAGCCCAACAGAGTTTAGCAATCAGCCCCAGCATTTT
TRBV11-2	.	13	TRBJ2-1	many	CASSLERGNEQFF	TGTGCCAGCAGCTTAGAACGGGGCAATGAGCAGTTCTTC
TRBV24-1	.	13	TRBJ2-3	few	CATREDRGPTQYF	TGTGCCACCAGAGAAGATAGGGGACCCACGCAGTATTTT
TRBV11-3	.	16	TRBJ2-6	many	CASSLGRISGANVLTF	TGTGCCAGCAGCCTAGGACGGATCTCTGGGGCCAACGTCCTGACTTTC
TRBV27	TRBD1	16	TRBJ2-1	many	CASSWNRGRSYNEQFF	TGTGCCAGCAGTTGGAACAGGGGGAGGTCCTACAATGAGCAGTTCTTC
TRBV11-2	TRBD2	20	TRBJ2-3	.	CASSLFARGPSGRATDTQYF	TGTGCCAGCAGCTTATTTGCCAGGGGGCCCAGCGGGAGGGCCACAGATACGCAGTATTTT
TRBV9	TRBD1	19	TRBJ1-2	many	CASSVSRRVGTGVDYGYTF	TGTGCCAGCAGCGTCTCCCGGCGGGTGGGGACAGGGGTTGACTATGGCTACACCTTC
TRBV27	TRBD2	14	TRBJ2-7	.	CAAQTSGSSYEQYF	TGTGCCGCACAGACTAGCGGGAGTTCCTACGAGCAGTACTTC
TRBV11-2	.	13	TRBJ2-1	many	CASSLDRPDEQFF	TGTGCCAGCAGCTTAGATCGGCCGGATGAGCAGTTCTTC
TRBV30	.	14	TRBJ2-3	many	CAWNSVGLTDTQYF	TGTGCCTGGAATTCCGTGGGCCTCACAGATACGCAGTATTTT
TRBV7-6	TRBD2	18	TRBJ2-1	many	CASSFGTSGPNPYNEQFF	TGTGCCAGCAGCTTTGGGACTAGCGGGCCGAACCCCTACAATGAGCAGTTCTTC
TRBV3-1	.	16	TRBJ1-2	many	CASSQEIPGATDGYTF	TGTGCCAGCAGCCAAGAAATTCCGGGAGCAACGGATGGCTACACCTTC
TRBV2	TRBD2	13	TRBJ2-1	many	CASSELAGVEQFF	TGTGCCAGCAGTGAACTAGCGGGAGTTGAGCAGTTCTTC
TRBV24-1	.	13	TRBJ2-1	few	CAIGQSLYNEQFF	TGTGCCATCGGACAGAGCTTATACAATGAGCAGTTCTTC
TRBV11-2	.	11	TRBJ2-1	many	CASSRPREWFF	TGTGCCAGCAGCCGCCCCAGGGAGTGGTTCTTC
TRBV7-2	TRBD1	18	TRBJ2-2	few	CASSLMGGQGKYTGELFF	TGTGCCAGCAGCTTAATGGGGGGACAGGGGAAATACACCGGGGAGCTGTTTTTT
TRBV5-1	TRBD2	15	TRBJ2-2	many	CASGHLAGNTGELFF	TGCGCCAGCGGGCATCTAGCGGGGAACACCGGGGAGCTGTTTTTT
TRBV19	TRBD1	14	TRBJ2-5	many	CASSETGGRETQYF	TGTGCCAGTAGTGAGACAGGGGGTAGGGAGACCCAGTACTTC
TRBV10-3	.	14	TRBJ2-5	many	CAISPGTEQETQYF	TGTGCCATCAGTCCCGGGACCGAACAAGAGACCCAGTACTTC
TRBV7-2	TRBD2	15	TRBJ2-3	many	CASSRAGGVLDTQYF	TGTGCCAGCAGCCGAGCGGGAGGAGTATTAGATACGCAGTATTTT
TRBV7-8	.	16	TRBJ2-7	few	CASSLGLGGWTYEQYF	TGTGCCAGCAGCTTAGGTCTCGGAGGCTGGACCTACGAGCAGTACTTC
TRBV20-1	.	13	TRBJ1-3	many	CSAPGAAGNTIYF	TGCAGTGCTCCGGGAGCGGCTGGAAACACCATATATTTT